Listed here is a single T cell receptor (beta chain). The data belong to a study of blood T cell repertoires in COVID-19. Study-level background: The United States, Italy and Spain were the sources of the acute and convalescent COVID-19 samples.

CDR1 is MDHEN, CDR2 SYDVKM, per germline. Trimming removed 2 bases at V and 4 bases at J, with 8 bases between. The length of the CDR3 is 13 residues. Membership in each cohort depended on participant-reported clinical history. Profiling relied on immunoSEQ multiplex PCR, and the TCRdb table lists in-frame clones only, not all of them. The data contain 200,000 to 250,000 clones, over 80% of them seen just once; the ten biggest clones take up approximately 6.6%. This sequence joins TRBV28 and TRBJ1-2; D is unclear. Sequencing input: PBMCs or T cells enriched from blood (not recorded which). This TCR was recovered from a woman in her forties who had recovered from COVID-19. The DNA for the CDR3 is TGTGCCAGCAGTTTAACACAGTCCTATGGCTACACCTTC. This encodes CASSLTQSYGYTF.